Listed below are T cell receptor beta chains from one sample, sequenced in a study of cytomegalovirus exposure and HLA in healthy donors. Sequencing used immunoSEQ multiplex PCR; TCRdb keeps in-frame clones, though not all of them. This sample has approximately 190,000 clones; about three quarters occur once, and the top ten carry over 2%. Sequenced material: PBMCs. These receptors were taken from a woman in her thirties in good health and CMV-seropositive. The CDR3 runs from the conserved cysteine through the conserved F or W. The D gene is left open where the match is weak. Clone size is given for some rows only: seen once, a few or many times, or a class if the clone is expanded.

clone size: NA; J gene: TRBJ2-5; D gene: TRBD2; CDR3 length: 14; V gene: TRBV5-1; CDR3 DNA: TGCGCCAGCAGCTCTATAGCGGGGGGCGAGACCCAGTACTTC; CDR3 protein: CASSSIAGGETQYF
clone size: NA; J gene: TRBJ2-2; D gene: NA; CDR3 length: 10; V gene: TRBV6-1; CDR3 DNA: TGTGCCAGCAGTGACCGTCTTCCGTTTTTT; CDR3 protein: CASSDRLPFF
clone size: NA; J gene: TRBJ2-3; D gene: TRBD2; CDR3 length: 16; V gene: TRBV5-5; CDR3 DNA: TGTGCCAGCAGCTTGCCCCCGGGGGGGTCCCCAGATACGCAGTATTTT; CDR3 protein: CASSLPPGGSPDTQYF
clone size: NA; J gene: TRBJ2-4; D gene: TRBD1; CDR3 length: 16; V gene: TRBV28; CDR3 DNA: TGTGCCAGCAGCATTTCCGGGACAGGAGCCAAAAACATTCAGTACTTC; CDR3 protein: CASSISGTGAKNIQYF
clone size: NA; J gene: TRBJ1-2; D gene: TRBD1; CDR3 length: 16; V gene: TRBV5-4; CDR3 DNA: TGTGCCAGCAGCTTGGGAAACAGGGGGCGCAGGGAAGGCTACACCTTC; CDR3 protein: CASSLGNRGRREGYTF
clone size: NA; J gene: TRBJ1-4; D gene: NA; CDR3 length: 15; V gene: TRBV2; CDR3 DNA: TGTGCCAGCAGTGAAACGAAGGGGCCTAATGAAAAACTGTTTTTT; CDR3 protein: CASSETKGPNEKLFF
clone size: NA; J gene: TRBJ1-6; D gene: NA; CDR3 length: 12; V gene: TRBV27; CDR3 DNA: TGTGCCAGCAGTCCGTATAATTCACCCCTCCACTTT; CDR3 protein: CASSPYNSPLHF
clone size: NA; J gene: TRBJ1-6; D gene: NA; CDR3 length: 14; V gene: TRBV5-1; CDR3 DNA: TGCGCCAGCAGCTTGTTAGGGGTGAATTCACCCCTCCACTTT; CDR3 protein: CASSLLGVNSPLHF
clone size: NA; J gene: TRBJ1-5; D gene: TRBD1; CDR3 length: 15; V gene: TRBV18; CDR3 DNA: TGTGCCAGCTCACCTCAGGGGGTCTCCCCACAGCCCCAGCATTTT; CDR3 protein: CASSPQGVSPQPQHF
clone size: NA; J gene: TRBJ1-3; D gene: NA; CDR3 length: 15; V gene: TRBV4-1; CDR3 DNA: TGCGCCAGCAGCCAACCCGAGGGCCCTGGAAACACCATATATTTT; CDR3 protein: CASSQPEGPGNTIYF
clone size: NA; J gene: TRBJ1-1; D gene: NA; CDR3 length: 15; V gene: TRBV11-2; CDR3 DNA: TGTGCCAGCAGCTTTTCCACAGGAAGGAACACTGAAGCTTTCTTT; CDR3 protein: CASSFSTGRNTEAFF
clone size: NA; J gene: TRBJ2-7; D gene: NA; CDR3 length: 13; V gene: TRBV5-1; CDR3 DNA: TGCGCCAGCGGACAGGGCGGGGGAAACGAGCAGTACTTC; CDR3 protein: CASGQGGGNEQYF
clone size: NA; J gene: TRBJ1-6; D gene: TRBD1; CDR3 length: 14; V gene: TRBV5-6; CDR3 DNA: TGTGCCAGCAGCCCGGGACAGTATAATTCACCCCTCCACTTT; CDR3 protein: CASSPGQYNSPLHF
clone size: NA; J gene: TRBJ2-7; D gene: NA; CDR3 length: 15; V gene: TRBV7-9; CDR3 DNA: TGTGCCAGCAGCCTCGTGGCGGCGGGAACCTACGAGCAGTACTTC; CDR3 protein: CASSLVAAGTYEQYF
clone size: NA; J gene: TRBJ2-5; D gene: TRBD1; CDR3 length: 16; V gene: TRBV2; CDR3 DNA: TGTGCCAGTGACCGGGACAGGGGAGGTGATAAGGAGACCCAGTACTTC; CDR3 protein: CASDRDRGGDKETQYF
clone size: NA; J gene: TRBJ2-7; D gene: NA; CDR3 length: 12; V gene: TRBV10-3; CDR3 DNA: TGTGCCATCGGGTCGGGGTCCTGGGAGCAGTACTTC; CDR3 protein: CAIGSGSWEQYF
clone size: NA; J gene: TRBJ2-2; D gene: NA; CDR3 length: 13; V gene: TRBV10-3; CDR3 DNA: TGTGCCATCTCCGGGTCGAACACCGGGGAGCTGTTTTTT; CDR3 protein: CAISGSNTGELFF
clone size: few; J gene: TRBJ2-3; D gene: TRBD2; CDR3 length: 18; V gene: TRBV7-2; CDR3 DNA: TGTGCCAGCAGCTTAATAGGACTAGCGGGGGCAGTCACAGATACGCAGTATTTT; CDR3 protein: CASSLIGLAGAVTDTQYF
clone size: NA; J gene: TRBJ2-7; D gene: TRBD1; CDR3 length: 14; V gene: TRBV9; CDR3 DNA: TGTGCCAGCAGCGCAACAGGGGCCCTATACGAGCAGTACTTC; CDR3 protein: CASSATGALYEQYF
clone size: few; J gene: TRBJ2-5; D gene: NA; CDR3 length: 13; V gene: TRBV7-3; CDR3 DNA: TGTGCCAGCAGCTCCAGTATCCAAGAGACCCAGTACTTC; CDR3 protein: CASSSSIQETQYF
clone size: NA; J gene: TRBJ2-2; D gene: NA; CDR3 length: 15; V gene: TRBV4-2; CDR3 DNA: TGTGCCAGCAGCCTTCTACAGGTTCCCACCGGGGAGCTGTTTTTT; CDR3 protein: CASSLLQVPTGELFF
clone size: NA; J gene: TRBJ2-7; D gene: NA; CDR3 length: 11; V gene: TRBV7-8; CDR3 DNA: TGTGCCAGCAGCTACACCTACGAGCAGTACTTC; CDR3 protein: CASSYTYEQYF
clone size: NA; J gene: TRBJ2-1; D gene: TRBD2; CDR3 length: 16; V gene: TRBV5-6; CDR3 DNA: TGTGCCAGCAGCTCAGTTGGGACTAGAAAGTGGAATGAGCAGTTCTTC; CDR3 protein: CASSSVGTRKWNEQFF
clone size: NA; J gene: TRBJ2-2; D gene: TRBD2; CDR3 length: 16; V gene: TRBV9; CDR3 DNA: TGTGCCAGCAGCGTTGGGGGGACTAGGCTCACCGGGGAGCTGTTTTTT; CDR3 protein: CASSVGGTRLTGELFF
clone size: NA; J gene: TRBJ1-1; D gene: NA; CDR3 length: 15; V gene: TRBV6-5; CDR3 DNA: TGTGCCAGCAGTTACTCGATGGAGGCGCGGACTGAAGCTTTCTTT; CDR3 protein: CASSYSMEARTEAFF
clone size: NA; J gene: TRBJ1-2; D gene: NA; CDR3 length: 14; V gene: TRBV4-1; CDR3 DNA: TGCGCCAGCAGCCAGGTTACAGATTACTATGGCTACACCTTC; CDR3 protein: CASSQVTDYYGYTF
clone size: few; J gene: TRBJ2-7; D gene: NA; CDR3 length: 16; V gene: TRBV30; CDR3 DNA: TGTGCCTGGAGGAACCCGTCCCCCTCAGGACTCTACGAGCAGTACTTC; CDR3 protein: CAWRNPSPSGLYEQYF
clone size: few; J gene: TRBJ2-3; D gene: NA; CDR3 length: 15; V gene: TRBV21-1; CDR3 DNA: TGTGCCAGCACCTCGAGGTCGCCTAGCACAGATACGCAGTATTTT; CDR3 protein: CASTSRSPSTDTQYF
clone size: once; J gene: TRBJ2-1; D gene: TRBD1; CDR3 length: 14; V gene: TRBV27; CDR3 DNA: TGTGCCAGCAGGGGACAGGGCTCCTACAATGAGCAGTTCTTC; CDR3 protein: CASRGQGSYNEQFF
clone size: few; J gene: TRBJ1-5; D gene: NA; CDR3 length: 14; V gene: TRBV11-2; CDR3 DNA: TGTGCCAGCAGCTTAGAGAGCGGGAATCAGCCCCAGCATTTT; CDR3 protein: CASSLESGNQPQHF
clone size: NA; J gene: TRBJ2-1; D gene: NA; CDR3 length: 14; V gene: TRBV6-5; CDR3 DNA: TGTGCCAGCAGTTACGCAGGGGACTACAATGAGCAGTTCTTC; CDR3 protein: CASSYAGDYNEQFF
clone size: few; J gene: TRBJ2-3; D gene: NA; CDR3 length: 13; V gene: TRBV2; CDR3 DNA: TGTGCCAGCAGCGGACCGGGGATTCGGACGCAGTATTTT; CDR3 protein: CASSGPGIRTQYF
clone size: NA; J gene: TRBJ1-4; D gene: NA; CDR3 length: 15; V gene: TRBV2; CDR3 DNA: TGTGCCAGCAGTGAAAGGAACCCAAGGGGTGAAAAACTGTTTTTT; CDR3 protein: CASSERNPRGEKLFF
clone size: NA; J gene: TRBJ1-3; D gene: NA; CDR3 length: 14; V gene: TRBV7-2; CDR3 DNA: TGTGCCAGCAGCTTCGGAGGGGCTGGAAACACCATATATTTT; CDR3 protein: CASSFGGAGNTIYF
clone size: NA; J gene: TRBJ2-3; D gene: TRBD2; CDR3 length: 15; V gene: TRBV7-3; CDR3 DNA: TGTGCCAGCAGCTCCTATAGCGGGAAAGCAGATACGCAGTATTTT; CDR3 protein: CASSSYSGKADTQYF
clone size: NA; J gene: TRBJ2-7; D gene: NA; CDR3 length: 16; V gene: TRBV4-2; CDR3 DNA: TGTGCCAGCAGCCAAGATAATGGGGGCTCGTTCTACGAGCAGTACTTC; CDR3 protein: CASSQDNGGSFYEQYF
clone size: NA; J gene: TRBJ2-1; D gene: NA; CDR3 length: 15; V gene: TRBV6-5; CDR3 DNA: TGTGCCAGCAGGACCCGGGATCTTAGCCACAATGAGCAGTTCTTC; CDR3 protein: CASRTRDLSHNEQFF
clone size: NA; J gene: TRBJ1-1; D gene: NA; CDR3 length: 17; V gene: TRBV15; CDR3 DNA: TGTGCCACCAGCAGAGATCAGGGGATGGGAGTGAACACTGAAGCTTTCTTT; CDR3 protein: CATSRDQGMGVNTEAFF
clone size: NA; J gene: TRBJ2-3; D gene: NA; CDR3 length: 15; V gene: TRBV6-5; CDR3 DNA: TGTGCCAGCAGGGGCTTAGGGGAAATCACAGATACGCAGTATTTT; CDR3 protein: CASRGLGEITDTQYF
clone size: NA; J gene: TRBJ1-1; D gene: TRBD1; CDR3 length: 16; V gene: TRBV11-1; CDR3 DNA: TGTGCCAGCAGCTTCGGTACAGGGGCCCGGGGCACTGAAGCTTTCTTT; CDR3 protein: CASSFGTGARGTEAFF
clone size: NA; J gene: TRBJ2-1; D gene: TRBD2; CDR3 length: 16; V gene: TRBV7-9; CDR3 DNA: TGTGCCAGCAGCTTATATCTGTGGGGGGGTGACAATGAGCAGTTCTTC; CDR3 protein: CASSLYLWGGDNEQFF
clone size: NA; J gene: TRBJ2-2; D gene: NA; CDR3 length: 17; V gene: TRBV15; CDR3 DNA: TGTGCCACCAGCAGGGTTACCGGGACAATGAACACCGGGGAGCTGTTTTTT; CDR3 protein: CATSRVTGTMNTGELFF
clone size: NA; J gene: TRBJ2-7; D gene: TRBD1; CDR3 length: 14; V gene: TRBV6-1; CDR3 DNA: TGTGCCAGCAGTACCGGGACAGGGTTTAACGAGCAGTACTTC; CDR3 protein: CASSTGTGFNEQYF
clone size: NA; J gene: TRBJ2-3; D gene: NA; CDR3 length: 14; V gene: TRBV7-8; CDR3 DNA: TGTGCCAGCAGCTTAGCCCTATTCACAGATACGCAGTATTTT; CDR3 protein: CASSLALFTDTQYF
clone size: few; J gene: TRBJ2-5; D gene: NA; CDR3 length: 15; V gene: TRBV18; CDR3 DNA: TGTGCCAGCTCACCACCGGAGGGGTTAGGGGAGACCCAGTACTTC; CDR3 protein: CASSPPEGLGETQYF
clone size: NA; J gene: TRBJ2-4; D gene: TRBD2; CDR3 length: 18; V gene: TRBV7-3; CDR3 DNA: TGTGCCAGCAGCTTGACTAGCGAGGGAGGGCGTGGCAAAAACATTCAGTACTTC; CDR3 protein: CASSLTSEGGRGKNIQYF
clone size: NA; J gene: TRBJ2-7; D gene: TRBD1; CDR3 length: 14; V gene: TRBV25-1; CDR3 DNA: TGTGCCAGCAGTAAGGGACAGGGGGGATACGAGCAGTACTTC; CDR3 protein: CASSKGQGGYEQYF
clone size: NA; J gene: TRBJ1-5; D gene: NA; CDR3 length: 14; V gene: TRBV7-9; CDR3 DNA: TGTGCCAGCAGCTTAGCGGGGGCGGCTCAGCCCCAGCATTTT; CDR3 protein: CASSLAGAAQPQHF
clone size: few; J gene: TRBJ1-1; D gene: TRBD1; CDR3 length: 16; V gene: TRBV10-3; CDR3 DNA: TGTGCCATCAGTGCAACAGGGGGCAACCTGAACACTGAAGCTTTCTTT; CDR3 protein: CAISATGGNLNTEAFF
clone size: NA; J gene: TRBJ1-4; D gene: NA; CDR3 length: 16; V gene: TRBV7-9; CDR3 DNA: TGTGCCAGCAGCTTAATTTCGGGGTCTTTTCGGGAAAAACTGTTTTTT; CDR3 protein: CASSLISGSFREKLFF
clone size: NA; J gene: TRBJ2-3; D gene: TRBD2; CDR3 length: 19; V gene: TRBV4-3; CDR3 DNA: TGCGCCAGCAGCCAAGATCACGGTGGTGGGAGGGGTTCCACAGATACGCAGTATTTT; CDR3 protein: CASSQDHGGGRGSTDTQYF
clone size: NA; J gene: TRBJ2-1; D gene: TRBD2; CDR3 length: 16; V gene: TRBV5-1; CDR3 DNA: TGCGCCAGCAGCTTGGTCATAGCGGGAGTTGGTAATGAGCAGTTCTTC; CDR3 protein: CASSLVIAGVGNEQFF
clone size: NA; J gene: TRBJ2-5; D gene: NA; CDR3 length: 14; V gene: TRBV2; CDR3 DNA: TGTGCCAGCAGTGGAGCCCAGGGGGGTTGGACCCAGTACTTC; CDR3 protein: CASSGAQGGWTQYF
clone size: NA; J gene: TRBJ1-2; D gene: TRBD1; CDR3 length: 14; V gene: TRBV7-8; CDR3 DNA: TGTGCCAGCAGCTTAGCGAGGGGGCAGGTTGGCTACACCTTC; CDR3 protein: CASSLARGQVGYTF